Sequencing of this T cell receptor beta chain was carried out in a study of blood T cell repertoires in COVID-19. Study-wide context: Researchers got acute and convalescent COVID-19 samples from the United States, Italy and Spain. PBMCs, B-cell-depleted T cells, or T cells provided the cDNA or gDNA that made up the material.

Per the original methods: Counts of nucleated cells, estimated from reference gene primer amplification, were obtained. Method: immunoSEQ multiplex PCR; TCRdb's copy keeps in-frame clones and lacks some. V and J calls and clone size are those listed in that table; D and trimming were worked out from the DNA. Seen here are hundreds of thousands of clones, 88% observed once, and the top ten hold around 13%. Germline assignment: CDR1 SNHLY and CDR2 FYNNEI. Germline trimming cut 0 bases from V and 4 bases from J; bases unmatched to any gene: 0. The CDR3 is 13 residues long. A Seattle source enrolled patients during active infection and followed them longitudinally.

Sequencing used peripheral blood. The TCR sequence derives from a woman aged 45-65 years with COVID-19, enrolled during active disease. The J gene is TRBJ2-7, the V gene TRBV2; 7 bases agree with TRBD2. CDR3 coding DNA: TGTGCCAGCAGTGAAGCAGCGGGGTACGAGCAGTACTTC. Translation gives CASSEAAGYEQYF.